Reported below is one T cell receptor beta chain. In the PCR, 60 Vbeta and 13 Jbeta primers were used. The repertoire was sequenced with immunoSEQ multiplex PCR; TCRdb's copy has only in-frame clones and lacks some. The data show roughly 250,000 clones, with roughly two thirds seen just once and about 2.2% held by the top ten. Germline loops: CDR1 SGHRS, CDR2 YFSETQ. V was pared by 2 bases and J by 3 bases, with 8 bases of the junction left unmatched. The CDR3 is made up of 16 amino acids. This entry is derived from a study of cytomegalovirus exposure and HLA in healthy donors. Sequencing used PBMCs. The receptor comes from a female donor in good health and CMV-seronegative. The chain joins TRBV5-1 to TRBJ1-5, with 7 nucleotides matching TRBD1. The CDR3 bases are TGCGCCAGCAGCTTAGGAGCACAGGGGAACAATCAGCCCCAGCATTTT. It is translated as CASSLGAQGNNQPQHF.